Given below is one TCR beta chain in context. Its matching antigen is unknown. The data were obtained in a study of siplizumab effects on memory and regulatory T cells. General observations from the study: With siplizumab, cumulative frequency of CD4+ memory-derived alloreactive sequences dropped significantly. Controls had 26.9% Treg-derived mappable alloreactive CD4+ clones on average, versus approximately 69% with siplizumab. Of the proliferating CD4+ or CD8+ clones, roughly 80-97% lacked a naive or memory phenotype that could be assigned. Researchers did not confirm the suppressive function of proliferating Tregs from siplizumab cultures.

TCRdb's table, derived via immunoSEQ multiplex PCR, lists solely in-frame clones and lacks some. The sample has about 120,000 clones, about 95% seen once. The TCR sequence derives from a human donor in good health. The source material was non-Treg CD4+ T cells sorted from blood.

This CDR3 reads CASSPHFDRHYEQYF. The CDR3, as DNA: TGTGCCAGCTCACCGCACTTTGACAGGCACTACGAGCAGTACTTC. The genes are TRBV18 and TRBJ2-7; possible D gene TRBD1, 6 bases. V was trimmed by 3 bases and J by 3 bases, leaving 15 bases between them. The CDR3 length is 15 residues. Germline V CDR1 and CDR2: KGHSH, LQKENI. Together with reference TRBV18 and TRBJ2-7, the CDR3 gives the full variable domain: NAGVMQNPRHLVRRRGQEARLRCSPMKGHSHVYWYRQLPEEGLKFMVYLQKENIIDESGMPKERFSAEFPKEGPSILRIQQVVRGDSAAYFCASSPHFDRHYEQYFGPGTRLTVT.